This entry lists 32 T cell receptor beta chains sequenced from one sample in a study of shared T cell receptors in the human thymus. Generated by immunoSEQ multiplex PCR, the TCRdb table keeps only in-frame clones and is missing some. The table has some 700,000 clones, roughly 85% seen once. This sample was also put to use in a study of human thymus T cells.

The source material was thymocytes. Every receptor here comes from a girl under two years old with a congenital heart defect.

J is TRBJ1-1 and V is TRBV28; D is perhaps TRBD1 (6 bases). This CDR3 spans 18 amino acids. CDR1 is MDHEN and CDR2 is SYDVKM in the germline V gene. V was cut by 0 bases and J by 2 bases, with 19 bases left in between. In nucleotides, the CDR3 is TGTGCCAGCAGTTTATGCAGGCCCCAACAGGGCTCAAACACTGAAGCTTTCTTT. This encodes CASSLCRPQQGSNTEAFF.

V is TRBV9 and J is TRBJ1-3, with D maybe TRBD1 (5 bases). CDR3 length equals 16 residues. Germline V lookup: CDR1 SGDLS, CDR2 YYNGEE. With 4 bases removed from V and 0 bases from J, the gap between germline ends came to 14 bases. DNA for the CDR3: TGTGCCAGCAGCACCGAGGCGGGACCCTCTGGAAACACCATATATTTT. Its translation is CASSTEAGPSGNTIYF.

This clone has only a few counts. The CDR3 DNA sequence: TGTGCCAGCAGTCCGTCCGGGACTAGATCCTACGAGCAGTACTTC. It yields the protein CASSPSGTRSYEQYF. This rearrangement joins TRBV6-1 to TRBJ2-7, with 8 bases aligning to TRBD2. The germline CDR1 and CDR2 sequences are MNHNS and SASEGT. Trimming removed 5 bases from V and 1 base from J; junction bases left unmatched: 7. The CDR3 consists of 15 residues.

This sequence joins TRBV6-5 and TRBJ2-5; D call uncertain. V lost 2 bases, J lost 4 bases, and 8 bases lay in between. CDR3 size: 13 residues. Germline assignment: CDR1 MNHEY and CDR2 SVGAGI. In nucleotides, the CDR3 is TGTGCCAGCAGTTACCGGGTGAGAGAGACCCAGTACTTC. Translating it yields CASSYRVRETQYF.

CDR3 protein: CATSSSPFPLFYEQYF. The CDR3 region has the DNA TGTGCCACCAGCTCCTCCCCCTTCCCCCTCTTCTACGAGCAGTACTTC. V is TRBV15 and J is TRBJ2-7; D remains ambiguous. The germline gives CDR1 LNHNV, CDR2 YYDKDF (reference sequence). V was shortened by 5 bases and J by 3 bases, with 20 bases between the two germline ends. The CDR3 spans 16 residues.

The chain joins TRBV18 to TRBJ2-7; 7 positions match TRBD1. Germline trimming cut 0 bases from V and 1 base from J; bases unmatched to any gene: 15. From germline, CDR1 is KGHSH and CDR2 LQKENI. The CDR3 contains 19 residues. The CDR3 sequence is CASSPPHRGLVGVSYEQYF. CDR3 nucleotide sequence: TGTGCCAGCTCACCACCCCACAGGGGCCTAGTAGGGGTATCCTACGAGCAGTACTTC.

The rearrangement uses TRBV6-6 and TRBJ1-2; D call uncertain. Trimming shortened V by 2 bases and J by 8 bases, and 9 bases separated the two germline ends. The length of the CDR3 is 12 residues. Germline V lookup: CDR1 MNHNY, CDR2 SVGAGI (reference sequence). The CDR3 loop is CASSYAFRGYTF. The CDR3, as DNA: TGTGCCAGCAGTTACGCCTTCAGGGGCTACACCTTC.

The V gene is TRBV7-9, the J gene TRBJ1-4; TRBD1 matches at 10 bases. V trimming: 2 bases; J trimming: 11 bases; junction bases outside the gene matches: 8. This CDR3 has 15 amino acids. Germline CDR1 is SEHNR and CDR2 is FQNEAQ (reference sequence). CDR3 coding DNA: TGTGCCAGCAGCTTAATGGGACAGGGGCTCAAGAAACTGTTTTTT. Encoded protein: CASSLMGQGLKKLFF. The whole variable domain, filled in from reference TRBV7-9 and TRBJ1-4, reads DTGVSQNPRHKITKRGQNVTFRCDPISEHNRLYWYRQTLGQGPEFLTYFQNEAQLEKSRLLSDRFSAERPKGSFSTLEIQRTEQGDSAMYLCASSLMGQGLKKLFFGSGTQLSVL.

This sequence joins TRBV18 and TRBJ2-1; 7 nucleotides align to TRBD1. J gave up 0 bases and V 0 bases, and 14 bases lay outside the gene matches. The CDR3 consists of 20 residues. In germline, CDR1 is KGHSH, CDR2 LQKENI. CDR3 amino acids: CASSPPPAMEDRSSYNEQFF. DNA of the CDR3: TGTGCCAGCTCACCACCCCCGGCGATGGAGGACAGGAGCTCCTACAATGAGCAGTTCTTC. Full variable domain (outside the CDR3, taken from reference TRBV18 and TRBJ2-1): NAGVMQNPRHLVRRRGQEARLRCSPMKGHSHVYWYRQLPEEGLKFMVYLQKENIIDESGMPKERFSAEFPKEGPSILRIQQVVRGDSAAYFCASSPPPAMEDRSSYNEQFFGPGTRLTVL.

The chain joins TRBV5-1 to TRBJ1-4; 7 bases align to TRBD1. This CDR3 has 14 amino acids. Germline CDR1 is SGHRS and CDR2 is YFSETQ. J lost 4 bases, V lost 6 bases, and 6 bases had no gene match. CDR3 nucleotide sequence: TGCGCCAGCACACGAACAGGGGATAATGAAAAACTGTTTTTT. Protein sequence: CASTRTGDNEKLFF.

The V gene is TRBV6-5, the J gene TRBJ2-4; tentatively, D is TRBD2 (6 bases). CDR3 length equals 12 residues. Looked up from germline, CDR1 is MNHEY and CDR2 is SVGAGI. V lost 10 bases and J lost 7, with 14 bases in between. The CDR3 coding sequence is TGTGCCACCCAAGCCCGGGGGAACATTCAGTACTTC. It specifies CATQARGNIQYF.

The chain combines TRBV2 with TRBJ2-2, with 8 bases aligning to TRBD1. The germline CDR1 and CDR2 sequences are SNHLY and FYNNEI. This CDR3 has 14 residues. Unmatched junction bases numbered 6, after V lost 8 bases and J lost 4 bases. The CDR3 nucleotides read TGTGCCAGCGGGCGACAGGGGCGCACCGGGGAGCTGTTTTTT. Translating it yields CASGRQGRTGELFF. Complete variable domain (other parts from reference TRBV2 and TRBJ2-2): EPEVTQTPSHQVTQMGQEVILRCVPISNHLYFYWYRQILGQKVEFLVSFYNNEISEKSEIFDDQFSVERPDGSNFTLKIRSTKLEDSAMYFCASGRQGRTGELFFGEGSRLTVL.

The V gene is TRBV7-9, the J gene TRBJ2-7; the match to TRBD1 covers 9 bases. V gave up 5 bases and J gave up 1 base; unmatched junction bases: 9. The CDR3 has 16 residues. Germline assignment: CDR1 SEHNR and CDR2 FQNEAQ (reference sequence). The CDR3 nucleotides are TGTGCCAGCAGCGACGGCCGACAGGGGGATTCCTACGAGCAGTACTTC. This sequence encodes CASSDGRQGDSYEQYF.

The sample holds one count of this clone. The rearrangement uses TRBV27 and TRBJ1-1, with D maybe TRBD1 (6 bases). V was trimmed by 1 base and J by 0 bases, leaving 9 bases between them. The CDR3 extends over 15 amino acids. Germline V lookup: CDR1 MNHEY, CDR2 SMNVEV (reference sequence). The CDR3 region is CASSLYRGMNTEAFF. For the CDR3, the DNA is TGTGCCAGCAGTTTATATAGGGGGATGAACACTGAAGCTTTCTTT.

This chain links TRBV2 with TRBJ1-2; D is ambiguous. In germline, CDR1 is SNHLY, CDR2 FYNNEI. The V end was cut by 8 bases, the J end by 4 bases, with 17 bases between. There are 14 residues in the CDR3. CDR3 protein: CASGEVGFSYGYTF. Here the CDR3 DNA reads TGTGCCAGCGGGGAAGTGGGCTTCTCCTATGGCTACACCTTC.

On this clone: The same CDR3 also results from other DNA sequences found in this sample. DNA for the CDR3: TGTGCCAGCAGTTTAAGGACACCCACCTTCAGAGATAATTCACCCCTCCACTTT. Translating it yields CASSLRTPTFRDNSPLHF. The chain links TRBV28 to TRBJ1-6, with D tentatively TRBD1 (5 bases). Germline CDR1 reads MDHEN; CDR2 reads SYDVKM. The CDR3 runs 18 residues. Trimming shortened V by 2 bases and J by 5 bases, and 19 bases separated the two germline ends. The whole variable domain, remainder taken from reference TRBV28 and TRBJ1-6, is DVKVTQSSRYLVKRTGEKVFLECVQDMDHENMFWYRQDPGLGLRLIYFSYDVKMKEKGDIPEGYSVSREKKERFSLILESASTNQTSMYLCASSLRTPTFRDNSPLHFGNGTRLTVT.

V and J are TRBV9 and TRBJ1-2, with 8 bases aligning to TRBD1. V lost 3 bases to trimming and J lost 5 bases; unmatched junction nucleotides: 18. Per germline, CDR1 SGDLS and CDR2 YYNGEE. The CDR3 has 18 residues. The CDR3 here is CASSAKYSGGLIDYGYTF. The CDR3 nucleotides are TGTGCCAGCAGCGCCAAGTATTCAGGGGGCTTGATTGATTATGGCTACACCTTC. The full variable domain, rest sourced from reference TRBV9 and TRBJ1-2, is DSGVTQTPKHLITATGQRVTLRCSPRSGDLSVYWYQQSLDQGLQFLIQYYNGEERAKGNILERFSAQQFPDLHSELNLSSLELGDSALYFCASSAKYSGGLIDYGYTFGSGTRLTVV.

The chain uses TRBV18 and TRBJ1-2; perhaps TRBD1 as D (6 bases). V lost 6 bases and J 1 base, leaving 27 bases between the germline ends. The CDR3 is made up of 19 amino acids. Germline loops: CDR1 KGHSH, CDR2 LQKENI. The CDR3 sequence: CASSRILDSSRVLNYGYTF. CDR3 nucleotide sequence: TGTGCCAGCTCCCGCATTCTGGACAGTAGCAGAGTGCTTAACTATGGCTACACCTTC.

The chain uses TRBV4-3 and TRBJ2-7, with TRBD2 matching 8 bases. Germline CDR1 LGHNA, CDR2 YSLEER. The CDR3 runs to 16 residues. V lost 0 bases, J lost 3 bases, and 7 bases stayed unmatched. The CDR3 sequence is CASSQDFGGEGYEQYF. The CDR3 region has the DNA TGCGCCAGCAGCCAAGACTTCGGGGGGGAGGGCTACGAGCAGTACTTC.

The V call is TRBV23-1, the J call TRBJ2-1; a weak D match, TRBD1 (6 bases). TRBV23-1 is filed as an ORF, its function uncertain. V shed 0 bases and J shed 7 bases, with 13 bases lying between them. There are 15 residues in the CDR3. CDR3 protein: CASSQSGTLTNEQFF. CDR3 DNA sequence: TGCGCCAGCAGTCAATCCGGGACACTTACTAATGAGCAGTTCTTC.

The genes are TRBV5-5 and TRBJ2-5; D remains unclear. The V end was cut by 4 bases, the J end by 3 bases, with 4 bases between. This CDR3 contains 11 residues. Germline CDR1 reads SGHKS; CDR2 reads YYEKEE (reference sequence). Here the CDR3 DNA reads TGTGCCAGCAGCGTCGAAGAGACCCAGTACTTC. Its protein product is CASSVEETQYF.

This chain uses TRBV5-1 with TRBJ1-1, with TRBD1 identical over 10 bases. The CDR3 extends over 15 amino acids. The V gene's germline CDR1 is SGHRS and CDR2 YFSETQ. The V segment lost 4 bases and the J segment 3 bases; nucleotides outside the gene matches: 6. The CDR3 nucleotides read TGCGCCAGCAGCCACGCCGGGACAGGGGACACTGAAGCTTTCTTT. Translation gives CASSHAGTGDTEAFF.

The rearrangement uses TRBV9 and TRBJ1-2; no clear D gene. The CDR3 is made up of 17 amino acids. Germline lookup yields CDR1 SGDLS and CDR2 YYNGEE. Trimming took 3 bases from V and 0 from J, leaving 18 bases between them. The CDR3 spells CASSAHQATAANYGYTF. In DNA form, the CDR3 reads TGTGCCAGCAGCGCCCACCAAGCGACGGCAGCTAACTATGGCTACACCTTC.

The chain links TRBV7-8 to TRBJ1-5; D might be TRBD1 (5 bases). V was clipped by 5 bases and J by 0 bases, with 20 bases between them. The CDR3 covers 18 residues. Germline V lookup: CDR1 SGHVS, CDR2 FQNEAQ. CDR3 bases: TGTGCCAGCAGCCCTTCGGGACTCCGGACCCATAGCAATCAGCCCCAGCATTTT. Translated, it gives CASSPSGLRTHSNQPQHF. Full variable domain (missing parts from reference TRBV7-8 and TRBJ1-5): GAGVSQSPRYKVAKRGQDVALRCDPISGHVSLFWYQQALGQGPEFLTYFQNEAQLDKSGLPSDRFFAERPEGSVSTLKIQRTQQEDSAVYLCASSPSGLRTHSNQPQHFGDGTRLSIL.

This chain links TRBV28 with TRBJ1-6; D call uncertain. The V end was cut by 3 bases, the J end by 2 bases, with 14 bases between. Germline V lookup: CDR1 MDHEN, CDR2 SYDVKM. CDR3 length: 17 amino acids. Written as DNA, the CDR3 is TGTGCCAGCAGTTTGGTAGGGAATAGCGCCTATAATTCACCCCTCCACTTT. It specifies CASSLVGNSAYNSPLHF.

As to this clone: Distinct nucleotide sequences in the sample also encode this CDR3. The chain couples TRBV4-1 to TRBJ1-2; no definite D call. V shed 1 base and J shed 0 bases, with 6 bases lying between them. The CDR3 loop spans 14 amino acids. Germline CDR1 and CDR2: MGHRA and YSYEKL. The CDR3 nucleotides read TGCGCCAGCAGCCAAGGGGGAGCTAACTATGGCTACACCTTC. Amino acid sequence: CASSQGGANYGYTF.

This clone was picked up one time. J is TRBJ2-3 and V is TRBV15, with 8 positions matching TRBD2. Germline CDR1 reads LNHNV; CDR2 reads YYDKDF (reference sequence). Trimming took 0 bases from V and 4 from J; bases not matched to a gene: 18. The CDR3 contains 20 residues. CDR3 amino acids: CATSRDDRTAGAPGADTQYF. The CDR3 DNA reads TGTGCCACCAGCAGAGATGATCGTACAGCGGGGGCCCCAGGGGCAGATACGCAGTATTTT.

The chain uses TRBV29-1 and TRBJ2-5; TRBD1 matches at 9 bases. The CDR3 runs 15 residues. Germline V gene data show CDR1 as SQVTM and CDR2 as ANQGSEA. With V trimmed by 6 bases and J by 2 bases, 10 bases remained unmatched. In DNA, the CDR3 is TGCAGCGTCCTTCCCGGGACAGGGAAACAAGAGACCCAGTACTTC. Its protein product is CSVLPGTGKQETQYF.

The V gene is TRBV2, the J gene TRBJ1-2, with D uncertain. The V and J ends lost 3 bases and 2 bases respectively, with 4 bases between them. The CDR3 runs 12 residues. Germline V gene lookup returns CDR1 SNHLY and CDR2 FYNNEI. CDR3 loop: CASSDQNYGYTF. DNA of the CDR3: TGTGCCAGCAGTGACCAGAACTATGGCTACACCTTC.

The gene calls are TRBV6-1 and TRBJ1-5; D perhaps matches TRBD1 (5 bases). V lost 2 bases to trimming and J lost 5 bases, with 31 bases between them. The germline gives CDR1 MNHNS, CDR2 SASEGT. This CDR3 comprises 21 residues. The DNA of the CDR3 is TGTGCCAGCAGTGAAATAAGTCTTGGGGGGAGGGGAGCTATTTTTGATCAGCCCCAGCATTTT. Amino acid sequence: CASSEISLGGRGAIFDQPQHF.

CDR3 region: CASSWERLAGGDTQYF. Written as DNA, the CDR3 is TGCGCCAGCAGCTGGGAACGACTAGCGGGGGGTGATACGCAGTATTTT. The chain links TRBV5-1 to TRBJ2-3, with TRBD2 matching over 13 bases. The junction had 7 bases not matched to a gene; V was cut back by 3 bases and J by 6 bases. CDR1 SGHRS and CDR2 YFSETQ come from the germline V gene. This CDR3 is 16 amino acids long.

Comment on this clone: Other nucleotide sequences from this sample produce the same CDR3. This chain joins TRBV20-1 and TRBJ1-2; D is undetermined. The V and J ends lost 1 base and 7 bases respectively, with 4 bases between them. The length of the CDR3 is 10 residues. CDR1 is DFQATT and CDR2 is SNEGSKA in the germline V gene (reference sequence). The CDR3 bases are TGCAGTGCTAGAGCGGGTGGCTACACCTTC. Encoded protein: CSARAGGYTF.